The 18 T cell receptor beta chains reported below all come from one sample, sequenced in a study of blood T cell repertoires in COVID-19. This table comes from immunoSEQ multiplex PCR, and its TCRdb copy is limited to in-frame clones, with some not included. There are roughly 79,000 clones in the sample; roughly 87% occur only once, and 6% to 7% lies in the top ten. The sequenced material came from peripheral blood. These receptor sequences come from a woman aged 45-65 years with acute or convalescent COVID-19.

V usage is TRBV3-1 (or the pseudogene TRBV3-2) and J usage is TRBJ1-2; 8 bases match TRBD1. CDR1 and CDR2 from the germline V gene are LGHDT and YNNKEL (reference sequence). The CDR3 consists of 16 residues. With V trimmed by 4 bases and J by 4 bases, 11 bases remained unmatched. CDR3 DNA sequence: TGTGCCAGCAGCCTCGCGGGAACAGGGGGTGGCTATGGCTACACCTTC. Translation gives CASSLAGTGGGYGYTF.

J is TRBJ2-1 and V is TRBV19; 10 bases are a match to TRBD2. Germline V lookup: CDR1 LNHDA, CDR2 SQIVND (reference sequence). With 6 bases clipped from V and 10 bases from J, the junction kept 9 bases outside the gene matches. This CDR3 has 14 amino acids. CDR3 amino acids: CASRGERGGREQFF. Written as DNA, the CDR3 is TGTGCCAGTAGAGGGGAGCGGGGGGGCCGAGAGCAGTTCTTC.

V gene TRBV2 combines with J gene TRBJ2-5; D might be TRBD1 (5 bases). The V end was cut by 5 bases, the J end by 4 bases, with 14 bases between. The germline gives CDR1 SNHLY, CDR2 FYNNEI. This CDR3 is built from 14 residues. CDR3 residues: CASSPGHVIETQYF. For the CDR3, the DNA is TGTGCCAGCAGTCCAGGACACGTAATAGAGACCCAGTACTTC.

The gene calls are TRBV6-5 and TRBJ1-1; D is undetermined. Per the germline V gene, CDR1 is MNHEY and CDR2 is SVGAGI. The CDR3 is 14 residues long. V lost 0 bases and J 1 base, leaving 6 bases between the germline ends. The CDR3 region has the DNA TGTGCCAGCAGTTACTCGGCAGGGAACACTGAAGCTTTCTTT. The encoded protein is CASSYSAGNTEAFF.

This clone was observed a handful of times. In this CDR3 the conserved last residue, phenylalanine or tryptophan, is missing, so a read error is likely. The limits of the CDR3 on the DNA are not certain, so only TCRdb's listed CDR3 is given. The genes are TRBV29-1 and TRBJ1-4; TRBD1 is taken as the D call from the table, unchecked against the DNA. The germline V gene has CDR1 SQVTM and CDR2 ANQGSEA. The CDR3 is made up of 11 amino acids, end residues included. CDR3 sequence reads: CSVEDGQGWVI.

The gene calls are TRBV2 and TRBJ2-1, with 11 nucleotides matching TRBD2. J lost 7 bases, V lost 3 bases, and 5 bases had no gene match. Germline CDR1 reads SNHLY; CDR2 reads FYNNEI. The CDR3 length is 15 residues. The CDR3 coding sequence is TGTGCCAGCAGTGAGCTGGGACTAGCGGCGAATGAGCAGTTCTTC. As protein: CASSELGLAANEQFF.

The genes are TRBV10-3 and TRBJ2-5; 11 bases are shared with TRBD2. The CDR3 contains 18 residues. Germline CDR1 ENHRY, CDR2 SYGVKD. V lost 8 bases, J lost 4 bases, and 18 bases stayed unmatched. The CDR3 reads CAISDPTTSGSLGETQYF. The CDR3 nucleotides are TGTGCCATCTCCGACCCCACAACTAGCGGGAGTTTGGGAGAGACCCAGTACTTC.

The V and J genes are TRBV3-1 (or the pseudogene TRBV3-2) and TRBJ1-2, with D perhaps TRBD1 (5 bases). The V end was cut by 5 bases, the J end by 4 bases, with 8 bases between. Germline loops: CDR1 LGHDT, CDR2 YNNKEL (reference sequence). The CDR3 contains 12 residues. The CDR3 coding sequence is TGTGCCAGCAGCAGGGGACTCTATGGCTACACCTTC. This codes for CASSRGLYGYTF.

The V and J genes are TRBV3-1 (or the pseudogene TRBV3-2) and TRBJ2-2; the match to TRBD1 covers 9 bases. From germline, CDR1 is LGHDT and CDR2 YNNKEL (reference sequence). The length of the CDR3 is 16 residues. V lost 3 bases, J lost 6 bases, and 8 bases stayed unmatched. In DNA form, the CDR3 reads TGTGCCAGCAGCCAGTCCGGGACAGGGCCGTCCGGGGAGCTGTTTTTT. Translation gives CASSQSGTGPSGELFF.

CDR3 bases: TGTGCCTGGATCCCTCTGACAAGCTACGAGCAGTACTTC. Translated, it gives CAWIPLTSYEQYF. The genes are TRBV30 and TRBJ2-7; D call uncertain. The V end lost 4 bases, the J end lost 3 bases, and 13 bases lay between the germline ends. Germline V gives CDR1 GTSNPN, CDR2 SVGIG (reference sequence). This CDR3 comprises 13 residues.

The chain is built from TRBV28 and TRBJ2-7, with a tentative D call TRBD2 (6 bases). Germline V gene lookup returns CDR1 MDHEN and CDR2 SYDVKM. The CDR3 is 13 amino acids. Trimming took off 7 bases at V and 4 bases at J, with 14 bases between the two ends. CDR3 bases: TGTGCCAGCACTCCGGTGGGGACTTACGAGCAGTACTTC. Translated: CASTPVGTYEQYF. The whole variable domain, remainder taken from reference TRBV28 and TRBJ2-7, is DVKVTQSSRYLVKRTGEKVFLECVQDMDHENMFWYRQDPGLGLRLIYFSYDVKMKEKGDIPEGYSVSREKKERFSLILESASTNQTSMYLCASTPVGTYEQYFGPGTRLTVT.

V usage is TRBV11-2 and J usage is TRBJ1-1, with D possibly being TRBD1 (5 bases). The V gene lost 5 bases and the J gene lost 3 bases, with 10 bases spanning the gap. The CDR3 loop spans 13 amino acids. From germline, CDR1 is SGHAT and CDR2 FQNNGV. This CDR3 reads CASSAREDTEAFF. The CDR3 bases are TGTGCCAGCAGCGCCAGGGAGGACACTGAAGCTTTCTTT.

In its sample, this clone was seen a few times. The J gene is TRBJ2-5, the V gene TRBV2, with 11 bases fitting TRBD2. Germline CDR1 SNHLY, CDR2 FYNNEI. This CDR3 has 14 amino acids. Unmatched junction bases numbered 4, after V lost 3 bases and J lost 7 bases. CDR3 nucleotides: TGTGCCAGCAGTGACACTAGCGGGAGTGGGACCCAGTACTTC. Protein: CASSDTSGSGTQYF. Full variable domain (missing parts from reference TRBV2 and TRBJ2-5): EPEVTQTPSHQVTQMGQEVILRCVPISNHLYFYWYRQILGQKVEFLVSFYNNEISEKSEIFDDQFSVERPDGSNFTLKIRSTKLEDSAMYFCASSDTSGSGTQYFGPGTRLLVL.

The rearrangement uses TRBV2 and TRBJ2-1; D remains ambiguous. Per germline, CDR1 SNHLY and CDR2 FYNNEI. This CDR3 comprises 12 residues. The V end lost 5 bases, the J end lost 6 bases, and 8 bases lay between the germline ends. CDR3 in amino acids: CASSPQTNEQFF. The CDR3 coding sequence is TGTGCCAGCAGTCCACAGACCAATGAGCAGTTCTTC. Looking up the rest from reference TRBV2 and TRBJ2-1 gives the full variable domain: EPEVTQTPSHQVTQMGQEVILRCVPISNHLYFYWYRQILGQKVEFLVSFYNNEISEKSEIFDDQFSVERPDGSNFTLKIRSTKLEDSAMYFCASSPQTNEQFFGPGTRLTVL.

The V and J genes are TRBV30 and TRBJ1-2; no clear D gene. V shed 2 bases and J shed 7 bases, with 8 bases lying between them. The length of the CDR3 is 11 residues. CDR1 is GTSNPN and CDR2 is SVGIG in the germline V gene (reference sequence). In DNA, the CDR3 is TGTGCCTGGAGTAAGAGGGCTGGCTACACCTTC. Translation gives CAWSKRAGYTF.

The V call is TRBV18, the J call TRBJ2-1, with unresolved D. With 0 bases removed from V and 1 base from J, the gap between germline ends came to 10 bases. This CDR3 comprises 16 residues. CDR1 is KGHSH and CDR2 is LQKENI in the germline V gene. CDR3 sequence: CASSPPSSASYNEQFF. Written as DNA, the CDR3 is TGTGCCAGCTCACCACCATCAAGCGCGTCCTACAATGAGCAGTTCTTC.

The genes are TRBV28 and TRBJ2-2; perhaps TRBD1 as D (6 bases). Trimming removed 5 bases from V and 4 bases from J, with 17 bases in between. Germline loops: CDR1 MDHEN, CDR2 SYDVKM. This CDR3 region has 16 residues. The CDR3 sequence is CASSPRGRGGTGELFF. The CDR3 nucleotides read TGTGCCAGCAGTCCCAGGGGTAGGGGTGGCACCGGGGAGCTGTTTTTT.

CDR3 nucleotide sequence: TGTGCCAGCAGCCAATCGGAGAGCGGGAGGGCCTCGGCAGATACGCAGTATTTT. It yields the protein CASSQSESGRASADTQYF. This rearrangement joins TRBV16 to TRBJ2-3, with 10 bases aligning to TRBD2. The CDR3 is 18 amino acids. The germline CDR1 and CDR2 sequences are KGHSY and FQNENV. The trim removed 0 bases at V and 4 bases at J, leaving 10 bases unmatched.